This TCR beta chain was sequenced in a study of response to subunit inactivated influenza vaccine. The study, taken as a whole, reports: Seasonal influenza vaccination, on each occasion, was suggested by the authors to recruit few new T cells.

With regard to this clonotype: Its antigen is not identified.

One entry per CDR3 protein, called by TCRdb with MiXCR from the RT-PCR reads. The sample lists around 650,000 distinct CDR3 sequences; about a sixth were seen once. Germline values: CDR1 LNHNV, CDR2 YYDKDF (reference sequence). There are 14 residues in the CDR3. Trimming stripped 4 bases from V and 0 bases from J, with 7 bases between. The receptor was isolated from a man in his fifties or sixties who received an inactivated influenza vaccine. Sequenced material: PBMCs from blood, taken 11 to 12 days after vaccination. This chain joins TRBV15 and TRBJ1-5, with D unclear. The CDR3 loop is CATSTGRSNQPQHF. The CDR3 DNA sequence: TGTGCCACCAGCACTGGACGTAGCAATCAGCCCCAGCATTTT.